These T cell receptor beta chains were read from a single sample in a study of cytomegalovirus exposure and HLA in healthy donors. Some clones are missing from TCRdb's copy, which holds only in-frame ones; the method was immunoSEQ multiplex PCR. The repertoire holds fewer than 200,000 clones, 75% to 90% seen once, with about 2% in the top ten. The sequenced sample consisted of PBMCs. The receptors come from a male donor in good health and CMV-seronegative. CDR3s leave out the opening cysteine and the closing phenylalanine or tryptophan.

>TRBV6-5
ASSYSDRPTNSPLH
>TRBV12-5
ASGLSYTGELF
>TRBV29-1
SVSRTGGFTDEQF
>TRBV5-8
ASSPRDRAPQSTLH
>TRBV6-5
ASSYSGVYADTQY
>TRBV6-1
ASKTRQGGTEAF
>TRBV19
ASSIRFGRGNNQPQH
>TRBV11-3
ASSFSAGGTQY
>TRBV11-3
ASSVGQGVNEQF
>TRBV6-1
ASSGPGALMNTGELF
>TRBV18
ASSPLIVFEEGVMKNIQY
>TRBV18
ASSPGTVNTEAF
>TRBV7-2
ASSTGHRSPLH
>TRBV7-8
ASSSTNSYNSPLH
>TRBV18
ASSPDREQPQH
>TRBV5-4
ASSLATGWYNEQF
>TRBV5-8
ASQTGAVSSSPLH
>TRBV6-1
ASIPTGGGGYT
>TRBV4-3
ASSQPAWDLVFGGTSANTQY
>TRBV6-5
ASSATGGSTDTQY
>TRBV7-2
ASSPWGDEAF
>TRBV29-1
SVEMRGDLSYEQY
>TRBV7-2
ASSLQDTGYGYT
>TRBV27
ASSAPGEEKLF
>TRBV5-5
ASSPRTNEQF
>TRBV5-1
ASRPGGPTYGYT
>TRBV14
ASSHGKVRAGNTIY
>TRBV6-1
ASSDSREGTNEKLF
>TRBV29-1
SVEGQAYEQY
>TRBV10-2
ASGGPGTGLGNTIY
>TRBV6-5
ASSYSWEAYEQY
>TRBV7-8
ASSPGQGQPQH
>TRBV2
ASMEYGGTGELF
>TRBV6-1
ASSEAARLGTDTQY
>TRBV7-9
ASSSGQGGFEQF
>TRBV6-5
ASSYNRDNGYT
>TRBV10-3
AISDSGEQGGYT
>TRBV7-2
ASSWTRGDTQY
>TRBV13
ASSHGQGASGANVLT
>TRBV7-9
ASSLGSGGLNEKLF
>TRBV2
ASIAFIEAF
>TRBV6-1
ASSSRDTAGNTIY
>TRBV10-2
ASSERGQSYNEQF
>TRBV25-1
ASSVSGGAQYEQY
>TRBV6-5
ASSGQYNSPLH
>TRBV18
ASSRTPAGREETQY
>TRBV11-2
ASSLGAVGSQETQY
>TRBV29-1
SVTTTSGGKEQF
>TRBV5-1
ASTRRGLAEAF
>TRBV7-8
ASSLHSGYGYT